These 7 T cell receptor beta chains came from one sample sequenced in a study of regulatory T cells in long-lasting Graves disease. The time point was: newly diagnosed GD, antithyroid drugs for less than 3 months. PBMC RNA served as the TCR library source. Sequencing libraries for TCR beta were prepared with iRepertoire HTBI primers and Arm-PCR of CDR3 regions. One entry per CDR3 protein, called by TCRdb with MiXCR from the multiplex PCR reads. The repertoire holds about 440,000 distinct CDR3 sequences, with around 14% as singletons. This sample also appeared in a second study, on T cells in Graves' hyperthyroidism and ophthalmopathy.

Source: peripheral blood mononuclear cells (PBMCs), taken at new diagnosis, from a patient treated with antithyroid drugs. These receptor sequences come from a young woman with Graves disease.

This clonotype was seen many times. The V and J genes are TRBV30 and TRBJ1-3, with D uncertain. V lost 0 bases and J lost 0, with 6 bases in between. The CDR3 is 14 residues long. Germline loops: CDR1 GTSNPN, CDR2 SVGIG (reference sequence). CDR3 coding DNA: TGTGCCTGGAGTGTAGCTGGCTCTGGAAACACCATATATTTT. This encodes CAWSVAGSGNTIYF.

This clonotype was recorded at least ten times. The chain uses TRBV15 and TRBJ1-1, with TRBD1 as a possible D gene (6 bases). This CDR3 is built from 17 residues. Germline V gene data show CDR1 as LNHNV and CDR2 as YYDKDF (reference sequence). The V and J ends lost 2 bases and 3 bases respectively, with 19 bases between them. The CDR3 region has the DNA TGTGCCACCAGCAGACGTGGGGGGCGCTTAGGGGACACTGAAGCTTTCTTT. Its protein product is CATSRRGGRLGDTEAFF.

This clonotype was detected ten times or more. The chain has TRBV7-9 and TRBJ1-2; TRBD1 might be the D (5 bases). The CDR3 is 14 amino acids. V lost 5 bases to trimming and J lost 6 bases, with 16 bases between them. Germline assignment: CDR1 SEHNR and CDR2 FQNEAQ (reference sequence). The CDR3 nucleotides are TGTGCCAGCAGCCCCCCCGGGGGAGCACATGGCTACACCTTC. Its translation is CASSPPGGAHGYTF. The entire variable domain, with the rest obtained from reference TRBV7-9 and TRBJ1-2, is as follows: DTGVSQNPRHKITKRGQNVTFRCDPISEHNRLYWYRQTLGQGPEFLTYFQNEAQLEKSRLLSDRFSAERPKGSFSTLEIQRTEQGDSAMYLCASSPPGGAHGYTFGSGTRLTVV.

This clonotype was observed a handful of times. V gene TRBV9 combines with J gene TRBJ2-4; D not resolved. Trimming left V 1 base short and J 8 bases short, with 16 bases between. The CDR3 has 15 residues. CDR1 is SGDLS, CDR2 YYNGEE, per germline. In DNA form, the CDR3 reads TGTGCCAGCAGCGTACAGGAATCCCCTTGGGACATTCAGTACTTC. Protein: CASSVQESPWDIQYF.

This clonotype has a handful of counts. This chain uses TRBV7-9 with TRBJ2-7; tentatively, D is TRBD1 or TRBD2 (5 bases each). The CDR3 extends over 14 amino acids. V dropped 5 bases and J dropped 0 bases, with 11 bases sitting between them. The V gene's germline CDR1 is SEHNR and CDR2 FQNEAQ (reference sequence). In DNA, the CDR3 is TGTGCCAGCAGCCACCGGGACGGCTCCTACGAGCAGTACTTC. This codes for CASSHRDGSYEQYF.

There are many counts of this clonotype. The chain has TRBV7-9 and TRBJ2-1; D may be TRBD2 (5 bases). V gave up 6 bases and J gave up 7 bases, with 16 bases separating them. Looked up from germline, CDR1 is SEHNR and CDR2 is FQNEAQ (reference sequence). This CDR3 spans 14 amino acids. The DNA of the CDR3 is TGTGCCAGCAGATCGGCCGGAGGCGCAAATGAGCAGTTCTTC. As protein: CASRSAGGANEQFF.

This clonotype was picked up a small number of times. Here the CDR3 reads CASSYGATGELFF. The CDR3 DNA sequence: TGTGCCAGCAGTTACGGGGCCACCGGGGAGCTGTTTTTT. The rearrangement uses TRBV6-9 and TRBJ2-2; D may be TRBD1 or TRBD2 (5 bases each). This CDR3 spans 13 amino acids. Deletions cut 3 bases from V and 4 bases from J, with 6 bases between. The germline V gene encodes CDR1 MNHGY and CDR2 SVAAGI.